The clone carrying this T cell receptor beta chain was seen only a few times. Its antigen is undetermined. This entry is derived from a study of cytomegalovirus exposure and HLA in healthy donors. Regarding the study as a whole: Whilst most TCR sequences proved rare, a subset of public TCRs occurred across many donors.

Sequenced by immunoSEQ multiplex PCR; TCRdb stores in-frame clones only, minus some. The repertoire holds about 240,000 clones, with around 87% as singletons. J lost 4 bases, V lost 4 bases, and 10 bases had no gene match. CDR1 and CDR2 (germline): LGHNA, YNFKEQ. The CDR3 loop spans 15 amino acids. The donors were members of the validation cohort comprising 120 subjects, separate from the approximately 630-subject first cohort. The gene calls are TRBV4-2 and TRBJ2-7; TRBD2 matches 7 bases. The material sequenced was PBMCs. The clonotype was recovered from a woman under 40 in good health and CMV-seropositive. The CDR3 reads CASSRSSSGEYEQYF. CDR3 DNA: TGTGCCAGCAGCCGGTCCTCTAGCGGAGAGTACGAGCAGTACTTC.